A selection of T cell receptor beta chains follows, all from one sample in a study of CD4+ T cells in melanoma. Generated by immunoSEQ multiplex PCR, the TCRdb table keeps only in-frame clones and is missing some. The sample consists of 9,500 to 13,000 clones, less than 80% of them appearing once. Input material: cells from a culture (not recorded whether cultured in vitro). Source of these receptors: a human donor with melanoma. The CDR3 runs from the conserved cysteine through the conserved F or W. A D gene is named only where the DNA matches it firmly. A row's size may be missing; if present it is once, few, many or a size class.

V,length,size,D,J,DNA,CDR3
TRBV7-2,14,NA,NA,TRBJ2-4,TGTGCCAGCAGCTTACGCGCTCCCAAAAACATTCAGTACTTC,CASSLRAPKNIQYF
TRBV15,13,few,NA,TRBJ1-3,TGTGCCACCAGCATAGCATCTGGAAACACCATATATTTT,CATSIASGNTIYF
TRBV25-1,12,NA,NA,TRBJ1-1,TGTGCCAGCAGGAGGCGAACCGAACGAGCTTTCTTT,CASRRRTERAFF
TRBV5-1,16,NA,TRBD2,TRBJ2-3,TGCGCCAGCAGCTTGGTTCCGGCTAGCGGGGCAGATACGCAGTATTTT,CASSLVPASGADTQYF
TRBV28,14,NA,NA,TRBJ2-7,TGTGCCAGCAGTTTAGAGGGGCCCCCCTACGAGCAGTACTTC,CASSLEGPPYEQYF
TRBV5-1,15,NA,TRBD2,TRBJ2-3,TGCGCCAGCAGCGTCCAGCGGGGGGGCACAGATACGCAGTATTTT,CASSVQRGGTDTQYF
TRBV30,13,NA,TRBD1,TRBJ1-2,TGTGCCTGGAGCCGACAGGGGGTTGGTGGCTACACCTTC,CAWSRQGVGGYTF
TRBV2,15,NA,NA,TRBJ2-3,TGTGCCAGCAGTGAAGCAGGGCCACCCGGGGATACGCAGTATTTT,CASSEAGPPGDTQYF
TRBV15,15,few,NA,TRBJ1-6,TGTGCCACCAGAAACAGGGCGGGGTATAATTCACCCCTCCACTTT,CATRNRAGYNSPLHF
TRBV5-4,16,NA,NA,TRBJ1-3,TGTGCCAGCAGCAGCAGGACAGAAAGCTCTGGAAACACCATATATTTT,CASSSRTESSGNTIYF
TRBV6-1,15,NA,NA,TRBJ1-4,TGTGCCAGCAGTGTTTTCGGGTCATGGCGTGAAAAACTGTTTTTT,CASSVFGSWREKLFF
TRBV5-1,17,NA,NA,TRBJ2-5,TGCGCCAGCAGCTTCGGAGGGGACAGCGGGGACCAAGAGACCCAGTACTTC,CASSFGGDSGDQETQYF
TRBV7-3,16,NA,NA,TRBJ2-7,TGTGCCAGCAGCTTAACGGGGGGGCCATCGCGGGGCGAGCAGTACTTC,CASSLTGGPSRGEQYF
TRBV5-1,17,NA,NA,TRBJ1-3,TGCGCCAGCAGCTTGGTTGGGGATGGGAGCTCTGGAAACACCATATATTTT,CASSLVGDGSSGNTIYF
TRBV7-2,18,NA,TRBD1,TRBJ1-6,TGTGCCAGCAGCTCCCGAAGGACAGGGGCGACGGGAAATTCACCCCTCCACTTT,CASSSRRTGATGNSPLHF
TRBV5-1,16,NA,NA,TRBJ1-2,TGCGCCAGCAGCTTGGTATCAGGGCGAGTAAACTATGGCTACACCTTC,CASSLVSGRVNYGYTF
TRBV7-9,15,once,TRBD1,TRBJ2-5,TGTGCCAGCAGCTTAGGGGGACAGGAGCAAGAGACCCAGTACTTC,CASSLGGQEQETQYF
TRBV18,16,NA,NA,TRBJ2-2,TGTGCCAGCTCACGACCGGGACGGGAGAACACCGGGGAGCTGTTTTTT,CASSRPGRENTGELFF
TRBV6-1,11,NA,NA,TRBJ2-5,TGTGCCAGCGGTTCCTGGGAGACCCAGTACTTC,CASGSWETQYF
TRBV6-4,16,NA,NA,TRBJ2-1,TGTGCCAGCAGTGACTCGGAGCAGGCCCGATGGAATGAGCAGTTCTTC,CASSDSEQARWNEQFF
TRBV7-2,13,NA,NA,TRBJ1-2,TGTGCCAGCAGAATAGGACGGAACTATGGCTACACCTTC,CASRIGRNYGYTF
TRBV5-6,15,NA,TRBD1,TRBJ2-3,TGTGCCAGCAGTTTGAGGCGGACAGGAACAGATACGCAGTATTTT,CASSLRRTGTDTQYF
TRBV2,15,few,NA,TRBJ2-1,TGTGCCAGCAGTGAATGGCTAGCGAGCTACAATGAGCAGTTCTTC,CASSEWLASYNEQFF
TRBV19,14,NA,TRBD1,TRBJ2-1,TGTGCCAGTAGGGACCCGGGACAGTACAATGAGCAGTTCTTC,CASRDPGQYNEQFF
TRBV4-1,14,few,NA,TRBJ1-5,TGCGCCAGCAGCCCGAGGACGTCGTATCAGCCCCAGCATTTT,CASSPRTSYQPQHF
TRBV5-1,11,NA,NA,TRBJ2-5,TGCGCCAGCAGCACCCAAGAGACCCAGTACTTC,CASSTQETQYF
TRBV4-1,16,NA,NA,TRBJ1-4,TGCGCCAGCAGCCAAGACGCCGACAGTCTTAGGGAAAAACTGTTTTTT,CASSQDADSLREKLFF
TRBV6-6,13,NA,NA,TRBJ1-2,TGTGCCAGCAGTTTACAGTCTGGAGGGGGCTACACCTTC,CASSLQSGGGYTF
TRBV13,17,NA,TRBD1,TRBJ1-2,TGTGCCAGCAGCCCCTACCGGGGGGACAGACAGGTCTATGGCTACACCTTC,CASSPYRGDRQVYGYTF
TRBV19,12,NA,NA,TRBJ1-5,TGTGCCAGTAGTATTGATAATCAGCCCCAGCATTTT,CASSIDNQPQHF
TRBV20-1,11,once,NA,TRBJ1-1,TGCAGTGCGGAACTGGGGACTGAAGCTTTCTTT,CSAELGTEAFF
TRBV10-2,14,NA,TRBD1,TRBJ1-4,TGCGCCAGCTGGGACAGGGGGACTAATGAAAAACTGTTTTTT,CASWDRGTNEKLFF
TRBV7-9,16,NA,TRBD2,TRBJ2-2,TGTGCCAGCAGCCCGCGTAGCGGGGGGCCTACCGGGGAGCTGTTTTTT,CASSPRSGGPTGELFF
TRBV5-1,15,once,NA,TRBJ2-1,TGCGCCAGCAGCTTAATAGGGGGGGCCGTCCATGAGCAGTTCTTC,CASSLIGGAVHEQFF
TRBV18,16,NA,NA,TRBJ2-5,TGTGCCAGCTCACCACTGGACACCCGAGGTAGAGAGACCCAGTACTTC,CASSPLDTRGRETQYF
TRBV5-1,17,NA,TRBD2,TRBJ2-1,TGCGCCAGCAGCTTGGGGGCTAGCGGGGGGCCTAGGAGTGAGCAGTTCTTC,CASSLGASGGPRSEQFF
TRBV6-6,13,NA,NA,TRBJ2-7,TGTGCCAGCAGTTATTGGGGTCGCTACGAGCAGTACTTC,CASSYWGRYEQYF
TRBV5-4,16,NA,TRBD2,TRBJ2-5,TGTGCCAGCAGCCGTACTAGCGGGGGGAGGCCAGAGACCCAGTACTTC,CASSRTSGGRPETQYF
TRBV6-1,15,NA,TRBD2,TRBJ2-5,TGTGCCAGCAGTGAAACGCTAGCGGCGGAAGAGACCCAGTACTTC,CASSETLAAEETQYF
TRBV19,13,NA,NA,TRBJ2-5,TGCCTTGATCTGTCGAGGGGTAGGGAGACCCAGTACTTC,CLDLSRGRETQYF
TRBV7-3,15,NA,NA,TRBJ2-1,TGTGCCAGCAGCTTCGCCGGGACCGACACAAATGAGCAGTTCTTC,CASSFAGTDTNEQFF
TRBV6-6,12,NA,NA,TRBJ1-1,TGTGCCAGCCGCCGGACAGACACTGAAGCTTTCTTT,CASRRTDTEAFF
TRBV6-5,13,once,NA,TRBJ1-1,TGTGCCAGCAGTTACTCGGCGGGGGGCGAAGCTTTCTTT,CASSYSAGGEAFF
TRBV11-2,15,NA,TRBD1,TRBJ1-3,TGTGCCAGCAGCCGAATCGGACAGGAACGAAACACCATATATTTT,CASSRIGQERNTIYF